Each of the 29 T cell receptor beta chains below was sequenced from the same sample in a study of breast tumors, draining lymph nodes, adjacent tissues. Samples came from axillary lymph nodes draining the breast cancer. TCRdb passed the multiplex PCR reads through MiXCR, listing each CDR3 protein once. Here the sample spans about 200,000 distinct CDR3 sequences, 31% being singletons. Specimen: axillary lymph node tissue. The receptor set was obtained from a female donor with breast cancer. Some clones in this sample may be carry-over from other donors' samples.

This clonotype was counted ten times or more. This chain's CDR3 is CASSYSTGIQPQHF. The CDR3 DNA follows: TGTGCCAGCAGTTACTCCACAGGGATTCAGCCCCAGCATTTT. V gene TRBV6-5 combines with J gene TRBJ1-5; tentative D call: TRBD1 (6 bases). Trimming removed 0 bases from V and 6 bases from J, with 9 bases in between. The CDR3 spans 14 residues. Per germline, CDR1 MNHEY and CDR2 SVGAGI.

This clonotype was found many times. This chain connects TRBV3-1 to TRBJ2-3, with D unclear. The ends were cut back, 2 bases at V and 2 bases at J, with 17 bases in the middle. Germline CDR1 reads LGHDT; CDR2 reads YNNKEL (reference sequence). This CDR3 is 17 amino acids long. CDR3 in amino acids: CASSQRGRHPPTDTQYF. DNA for the CDR3: TGTGCCAGCAGCCAACGAGGACGCCACCCCCCCACAGATACGCAGTATTTT.

On this clonotype: This may be a read error: a much more frequent sequence differs by one nucleotide. The chain is built from TRBV5-4 and TRBJ2-5; TRBD2 is a possible D gene (7 bases). Germline V gives CDR1 SGHNT, CDR2 YYREEE (reference sequence). V was clipped by 5 bases and J by 7 bases, with 21 bases between them. The CDR3 extends over 15 amino acids. CDR3 sequence (DNA): TGTGCCAGCAGTTGGGGGGGGGCGGGGGCGAGGACCCAGTACTTC. Translated: CASSWGGAGARTQYF. Combining the CDR3 with reference TRBV5-4 and TRBJ2-5 gives the whole variable domain ETGVTQSPTHLIKTRGQQVTLRCSSQSGHNTVSWYQQALGQGPQFIFQYYREEENGRGNFPPRFSGLQFPNYSSELNVNALELDDSALYLCASSWGGAGARTQYFGPGTRLLVL.

This clonotype was counted ten times or more. The V and J genes are TRBV19 and TRBJ2-3, with a possible D match to TRBD2 (6 bases). From germline, CDR1 is LNHDA and CDR2 SQIVND (reference sequence). V was shortened by 5 bases and J by 0 bases, with 15 bases between the two germline ends. There are 16 residues in the CDR3. In nucleotides, the CDR3 is TGTGCCAGTAGTGGGGACTCAACACCGAGCACAGATACGCAGTATTTT. This codes for CASSGDSTPSTDTQYF.

This clonotype was observed many times. The rearrangement uses TRBV15 and TRBJ2-3; perhaps TRBD1 as D (6 bases). V shed 3 bases and J shed 6 bases, with 19 bases lying between them. CDR3 length: 16 amino acids. CDR1 LNHNV and CDR2 YYDKDF come from the germline V gene (reference sequence). The CDR3 region is CATSSRGHKEKDTQYF. The CDR3 region has the DNA TGTGCCACCAGCAGTCGGGGACACAAGGAAAAGGATACGCAGTATTTT.

This chain links TRBV3-1 with TRBJ1-1; D remains ambiguous. Germline lookup yields CDR1 LGHDT and CDR2 YNNKEL (reference sequence). Trimming cost V 3 bases and J 1 base, with 12 bases left between them. This CDR3 has 15 amino acids. This chain's CDR3 is CASSHHGVGNTEAFF. The CDR3 region has the DNA TGTGCCAGCAGCCATCATGGGGTGGGGAACACTGAAGCTTTCTTT.

This clonotype was seen repeatedly, ten times or more. J is TRBJ1-5 and V is TRBV10-3; D is unresolved. V was pared by 4 bases and J by 5 bases, with 9 bases between. This CDR3 has 13 amino acids. Germline CDR1 and CDR2: ENHRY and SYGVKD. The CDR3 loop reads CAISGLSDQPQHF. In nucleotides, the CDR3 is TGTGCCATCAGTGGACTCTCGGATCAGCCCCAGCATTTT.

This clonotype was recorded many times. The genes are TRBV5-1 and TRBJ2-1, with D perhaps matching TRBD1 (5 bases). CDR3 length: 15 amino acids. The V and J ends lost 0 bases and 2 bases respectively, with 9 bases between them. Germline values: CDR1 SGHRS, CDR2 YFSETQ. CDR3 protein: CASSLEGITYNEQFF. The CDR3 region has the DNA TGCGCCAGCAGCTTGGAGGGGATCACCTACAATGAGCAGTTCTTC. Full variable domain (remainder filled in from reference TRBV5-1 and TRBJ2-1): KAGVTQTPRYLIKTRGQQVTLSCSPISGHRSVSWYQQTPGQGLQFLFEYFSETQRNKGNFPGRFSGRQFSNSRSEMNVSTLELGDSALYLCASSLEGITYNEQFFGPGTRLTVL.

This clonotype was seen at least ten times. The chain recombines TRBV7-9 with TRBJ2-5; D might be TRBD2 (6 bases). This CDR3 is built from 11 residues. Germline loops: CDR1 SEHNR, CDR2 FQNEAQ (reference sequence). V was clipped by 4 bases and J by 9 bases, with 9 bases between them. The CDR3 loop is CASSSREAQYF. The DNA for the CDR3 is TGTGCCAGCAGCTCGAGGGAGGCCCAGTACTTC.

This clonotype was observed many times. This chain uses TRBV6-1 with TRBJ1-2; D gene uncertain. The V end lost 8 bases, the J end lost 0 bases, and 13 bases lay between the germline ends. Germline lookup yields CDR1 MNHNS and CDR2 SASEGT. This CDR3 has 14 amino acids. CDR3 sequence reads: CASSLQSSNYGYTF. DNA of the CDR3: TGTGCCAGCTCTCTACAGTCCTCTAACTATGGCTACACCTTC.

Of note for this clonotype: Being one base from a much bigger clone, this may be a read error. J is TRBJ2-7 and V is TRBV18; 9 bases are shared with TRBD2. Germline CDR1 and CDR2: KGHSH and LQKENI. The CDR3 covers 15 residues. As DNA, the CDR3 is TGTGCCAGCTCACCATCTAGCGGGGTGGGCTACGAGCAGCACTTC. Protein product: CASSPSSGVGYEQHF.

This clonotype came up many times. J is TRBJ2-2 and V is TRBV5-8; the D gene is possibly TRBD1 (6 bases). Germline CDR1 SGHTS, CDR2 YDEGEE. The CDR3 sequence is 15 residues long. The ends were cut back, 3 bases at V and 2 bases at J, with 11 bases in the middle. CDR3 in amino acids: CASSYRTDNTGELFF. As DNA, the CDR3 is TGTGCCAGCAGCTATAGGACAGATAACACCGGGGAGCTGTTTTTT.

In its sample, this clonotype was seen a few times. CDR3 coding DNA: TGTGCCAGCAGCGGACAGGGGGCGTCCGGGGAGCTGTTTTTT. The encoded protein is CASSGQGASGELFF. This chain links TRBV5-4 with TRBJ1-4, with 11 positions matching TRBD1. The assigned J gene may be wrong: the sequence end matches TRBJ2-2 better. The length of the CDR3 is 14 residues. Germline CDR1 and CDR2: SGHNT and YYREEE (reference sequence).

In regard to this clonotype: Being one base from a much bigger clone, this may be a read error. J is TRBJ2-3 and V is TRBV11-2; D may be TRBD2 (7 bases). Trimming removed 3 bases at V and 2 bases at J, with 15 bases between. This CDR3 spans 16 amino acids. Germline V CDR1 and CDR2: SGHAT, FQNNGV. In DNA form, the CDR3 reads TGTGCCAGCAGCTTTCTACGGGGGGCCTCCACAGATACGCAGTATTTT. Translated: CASSFLRGASTDTQYF. Supplemented by reference TRBV11-2 and TRBJ2-3, the full variable domain reads EAGVAQSPRYKIIEKRQSVAFWCNPISGHATLYWYQQILGQGPKLLIQFQNNGVVDDSQLPKDRFSAERLKGVDSTLKIQPAKLEDSAVYLCASSFLRGASTDTQYFGPGTRLTVL.

At least ten counts were recorded for this clonotype. This chain joins TRBV9 and TRBJ2-6, with 10 bases lining up with TRBD1. V lost 2 bases and J lost 0; bases outside the gene matches: 5. This CDR3 region has 18 residues. Germline CDR1 is SGDLS and CDR2 is YYNGEE. The CDR3: CASSVRDRGSSGANVLTF. CDR3 bases: TGTGCCAGCAGCGTCCGGGACAGGGGATCCTCTGGGGCCAACGTCCTGACTTTC.

This chain uses TRBV2 with TRBJ2-7; 11 nucleotides line up with TRBD1. Germline-derived CDR1 and CDR2 are SNHLY and FYNNEI. Losses at the gene ends were 4 bases for V and 4 bases for J; bases not matched to a gene: 12. The CDR3 is 17 amino acids. The CDR3 protein is CASSGSITGTGGYEQYF. CDR3 in DNA: TGTGCCAGCAGTGGTTCTATTACGGGGACAGGGGGATACGAGCAGTACTTC. The full variable domain, in which reference TRBV2 and TRBJ2-7 provide the parts outside the CDR3, is EPEVTQTPSHQVTQMGQEVILRCVPISNHLYFYWYRQILGQKVEFLVSFYNNEISEKSEIFDDQFSVERPDGSNFTLKIRSTKLEDSAMYFCASSGSITGTGGYEQYFGPGTRLTVT.

A note on this clonotype: One end of the junction does not line up with germline, which may come from a read error. CDR3 coding DNA: TGTGCCACGTTCCCGGGACAGGGGGCTCCCCGGTCCTTC. Translated: CATFPGQGAPRSF. This rearrangement joins TRBV6-6 to TRBJ2-5, with 12 bases aligning to TRBD1. The germline CDR1 and CDR2 sequences are MNHNY and SVGAGI (reference sequence). The CDR3 length is 13 residues.

This clonotype has just one count. This may be a read error, as it is one base from a much larger clone. The CDR3 does not end in the conserved phenylalanine or tryptophan, so this is likely a read error. J is TRBJ2-5 and V is TRBV9; TRBD1 or TRBD2 may be the D gene (5 bases each). This CDR3 comprises 14 residues. V lost 4 bases and J 2 bases, leaving 12 bases between the germline ends. The germline V gene encodes CDR1 SGDLS and CDR2 YYNGEE. The CDR3 region has the DNA TGTGCCAGCAGCCAAGACTGGGGGCAAGAGACCCAGTACTCC. It codes for CASSQDWGQETQYS.

This clonotype was recorded many times. This sequence joins TRBV7-9 and TRBJ2-1; the match to TRBD2 covers 7 bases. CDR1 is SEHNR, CDR2 FQNEAQ, per germline (reference sequence). The CDR3 is made up of 15 amino acids. The ends lost 2 bases at V and 0 bases at J; junction bases unmatched: 1. The CDR3 DNA reads TGTGCCAGCAGCTTAACGGGGGGCTCCTACAATGAGCAGTTCTTC. Amino acid sequence: CASSLTGGSYNEQFF.

The chain employs TRBV7-7 and TRBJ1-6, with no clear D. This CDR3 spans 15 amino acids. Germline CDR1 and CDR2: SSHAT and FNYEAQ (reference sequence). The DNA for the CDR3 is TGTGCTAGAGATGAGAGGATACCGCGTAATTCACCCCTCCACTTT. Encoded protein: CARDERIPRNSPLHF.

This clonotype was seen at least ten times. The chain is built from TRBV20-1 and TRBJ1-6, with D perhaps TRBD1 (6 bases). With 6 bases removed from V and 3 bases from J, the gap between germline ends came to 12 bases. This CDR3 is built from 14 residues. CDR1 DFQATT and CDR2 SNEGSKA come from the germline V gene (reference sequence). CDR3 residues: CSAGTGHYNSPLHF. The CDR3 nucleotides are TGCAGTGCCGGGACGGGACACTATAATTCACCCCTCCACTTT.

This clonotype has at least ten counts. This chain uses TRBV6-5 with TRBJ2-1; D may correspond to TRBD1 or TRBD2 (5 bases each). The CDR3 is 13 residues long. Trimming shortened V by 2 bases and J by 8 bases, and 10 bases separated the two germline ends. The germline V gene has CDR1 MNHEY and CDR2 SVGAGI. The CDR3 loop reads CASSYGRGDEQFF. CDR3 DNA sequence: TGTGCCAGCAGTTACGGACGAGGGGATGAGCAGTTCTTC.

This clonotype has ten or more counts. The rearrangement links TRBV7-9 to TRBJ1-5, with D hard to call. Germline V gene sequence: CDR1 SEHNR, CDR2 FQNEAQ (reference sequence). The CDR3 totals 13 residues. V was trimmed by 3 bases and J by 3 bases, leaving 6 bases between them. CDR3 protein: CASSFDLNQPQHF. The DNA for the CDR3 is TGTGCCAGCAGCTTCGACCTCAATCAGCCCCAGCATTTT.

This chain joins TRBV20-1 and TRBJ2-2; 8 bases line up with TRBD1. CDR3 size: 13 residues. With 5 bases clipped from V and 5 bases from J, the junction kept 4 bases outside the gene matches. CDR1 DFQATT and CDR2 SNEGSKA come from the germline V gene (reference sequence). CDR3 DNA sequence: TGCAGTGCTCAAGGACAGGGAACCGGGGAGCTGTTTTTT. Its protein product is CSAQGQGTGELFF.

The V and J genes are TRBV25-1 and TRBJ1-4; tentative D call: TRBD1 (6 bases). The CDR3 consists of 17 residues. Germline CDR1 is MGHDK and CDR2 is SYGVNS. V gave up 2 bases and J gave up 7 bases, with 20 bases separating them. The CDR3 loop reads CASSEPRGGAEGEKLFF. The CDR3 nucleotides are TGTGCCAGCAGTGAACCCCGGGGGGGGGCCGAGGGTGAAAAACTGTTTTTT.

This clonotype was recorded at least ten times. The chain is built from TRBV9 and TRBJ1-2; 9 bases map to TRBD1. CDR3 size: 16 residues. J was trimmed by 1 base and V by 3 bases; bases with no gene match: 7. CDR1 SGDLS and CDR2 YYNGEE come from the germline V gene. The CDR3 sequence is CASSEGGQGSNYGYTF. Here the CDR3 DNA reads TGTGCCAGCAGCGAGGGGGGACAGGGAAGTAACTATGGCTACACCTTC.

This clonotype came up many times. The chain recombines TRBV2 with TRBJ2-5; 11 bases map to TRBD1. There are 13 residues in the CDR3. With V trimmed by 10 bases and J by 5 bases, 6 bases remained unmatched. Germline values: CDR1 SNHLY, CDR2 FYNNEI. The CDR3 here is CANNRDRGETQYF. The DNA of the CDR3 is TGTGCCAACAACCGGGACAGGGGGGAGACCCAGTACTTC. Combining the CDR3 with reference TRBV2 and TRBJ2-5 gives the whole variable domain EPEVTQTPSHQVTQMGQEVILRCVPISNHLYFYWYRQILGQKVEFLVSFYNNEISEKSEIFDDQFSVERPDGSNFTLKIRSTKLEDSAMYFCANNRDRGETQYFGPGTRLLVL.

This clonotype appeared many times. The chain employs TRBV4-1 and TRBJ2-3, with D possibly TRBD1 on 5 matching bases. V shed 3 bases and J shed 1 base, with 20 bases lying between them. The CDR3 length is 18 residues. Germline assignment: CDR1 MGHRA and CDR2 YSYEKL. CDR3 DNA: TGCGCCAGCAGCCACCCGAAGGGGAAAGGGTACCGCACAGATACGCAGTATTTT. As protein: CASSHPKGKGYRTDTQYF.

This clonotype was counted ten times or more. The gene calls are TRBV20-1 and TRBJ1-3, with TRBD1 as a possible D gene (5 bases). V was trimmed by 6 bases and J by 2 bases, leaving 17 bases between them. The germline V gene has CDR1 DFQATT and CDR2 SNEGSKA (reference sequence). The CDR3 totals 15 residues. This CDR3 is CSATPLGQAGNTIYF. For the CDR3, the DNA is TGCAGTGCAACCCCGCTGGGGCAGGCTGGAAACACCATATATTTT.